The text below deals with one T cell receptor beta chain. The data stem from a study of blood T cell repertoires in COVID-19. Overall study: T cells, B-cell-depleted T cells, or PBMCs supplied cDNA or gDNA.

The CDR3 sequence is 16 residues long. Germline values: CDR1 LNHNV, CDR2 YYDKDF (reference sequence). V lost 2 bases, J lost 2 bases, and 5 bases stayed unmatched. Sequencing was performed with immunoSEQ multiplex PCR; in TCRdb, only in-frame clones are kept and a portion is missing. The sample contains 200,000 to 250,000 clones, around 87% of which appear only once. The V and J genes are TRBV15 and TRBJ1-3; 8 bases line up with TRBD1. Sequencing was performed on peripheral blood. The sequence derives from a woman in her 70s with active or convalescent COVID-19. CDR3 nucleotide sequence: TGTGCCACCAGCAGACCTATGACAGGGGCTGGAAACACCATATATTTT. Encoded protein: CATSRPMTGAGNTIYF.